These T cell receptor beta chains were read from a single sample in a study of patients and donors after allogeneic stem cell transplantation. TCRdb analysed the RT-PCR reads with MiXCR anew, one entry per CDR3 protein. The sample includes approximately 99,000 distinct CDR3 sequences, 35% of them seen just once. Specimen: blood, either unsorted or a sorted T cell fraction (not recorded which). The receptor source for this set is a human donor who was either an allogeneic HSCT recipient or a stem cell or donor lymphocyte infusion donor (not recorded which). It is not recorded whose cells these are; they may come from a transplant donor. Both conserved end residues are part of each CDR3. D genes are given only for firm matches. The size of a clone is reported for some rows only, either as once, few or many, or as a class for expanded clones.

abundance	d_gene	v_gene	j_gene	CDR3aa	CDR3nt
.	.	TRBV20-1	TRBJ1-1	CSAPRLNTEAFF	TGCAGTGCCCCACGGCTGAACACTGAAGCTTTCTTT
few	TRBD1	TRBV12-3/TRBV12-4	TRBJ1-5	CASSSRQGSNQPQHF	TGTGCCAGCAGTTCGCGACAGGGAAGCAATCAGCCCCAGCATTTT
few	.	TRBV6-5	TRBJ1-6	CASTVPGSPLHF	TGTGCCAGCACAGTCCCGGGTTCACCCCTCCACTTT
.	TRBD2	TRBV5-1	TRBJ2-3	CASSPRLAKDTQYF	TGCGCCAGCAGCCCTCGACTAGCTAAAGATACGCAGTATTTT
few	.	TRBV5-1	TRBJ1-1	CASSPVSGGLFYMNTEAFF	TGCGCCAGCAGCCCGGTCTCGGGCGGCCTCTTTTACATGAACACTGAAGCTTTCTTT
many	.	TRBV20-1	TRBJ2-7	CSARGGWGYEQYF	TGCAGTGCTAGGGGGGGATGGGGATACGAGCAGTACTTC
.	.	TRBV20-1	TRBJ2-3	CSARRDFTDTQYF	TGCAGTGCCAGAAGGGACTTCACAGATACGCAGTATTTT
.	.	TRBV5-5	TRBJ1-6	CASTSAGSYNSPLHF	TGTGCCAGCACCTCAGCAGGGTCCTATAATTCACCCCTCCACTTT
.	.	TRBV3-1	TRBJ1-1	CASSQVPNTEAFF	TGTGCCAGCAGCCAAGTGCCGAACACTGAAGCTTTCTTT
few	TRBD1	TRBV28	TRBJ1-5	CASSTPGTGDQPQHF	TGTGCCAGCAGTACCCCTGGGACAGGGGATCAGCCCCAGCATTTT
many	.	TRBV7-2	TRBJ1-4	CASSLGEAEKLFF	TGTGCCAGCAGCTTGGGAGAAGCTGAAAAACTGTTTTTT
few	.	TRBV10-3	TRBJ2-3	CAISAITDTQYF	TGTGCCATCAGTGCGATTACAGATACGCAGTATTTT
.	TRBD2	TRBV27	TRBJ2-3	CASSLSRAGGNTDTQYF	TGTGCCAGCAGTTTATCTCGCGCGGGAGGAAACACAGATACGCAGTATTTT
.	.	TRBV6-6	TRBJ2-1	CASSYSTESFF	TGTGCCAGCAGTTACTCAACAGAGTCCTTCTTC
.	.	TRBV11-2	TRBJ1-6	CASSLGRGPGVALHF	TGTGCCAGCAGCTTAGGACGGGGACCGGGGGTAGCCCTCCACTTT
.	.	TRBV19	TRBJ1-2	CASSRQEYGYTF	TGTGCCAGTAGTCGACAGGAATATGGCTACACCTTC
few	TRBD1	TRBV15	TRBJ1-5	CATSRRSGGDQPQHF	TGTGCCACCAGCAGACGCTCAGGGGGGGATCAGCCCCAGCATTTT
.	TRBD2	TRBV5-1	TRBJ2-1	CASSLGTSGDPRGEFF	TGCGCCAGCAGCTTGGGGACTAGCGGGGACCCTCGGGGGGAGTTCTTC
.	TRBD2	TRBV11-2	TRBJ2-3	CASSGTSGSSSDTQYF	TGTGCCAGCAGCGGGACTAGCGGGAGTTCGTCAGATACGCAGTATTTT
few	.	TRBV9	TRBJ2-3	CASSVAMADTQYF	TGTGCCAGCAGCGTCGCGATGGCCGATACGCAGTATTTT
few	.	TRBV9	TRBJ2-7	CASSEAADPVRQYF	TGTGCCAGCAGCGAGGCGGCGGACCCCGTAAGGCAGTACTTC
.	TRBD2	TRBV11-3	TRBJ2-3	CASETSGTDTQYF	TGTGCCAGCGAAACTAGCGGCACAGATACGCAGTATTTT
.	TRBD2	TRBV20-1	TRBJ2-7	CSARPGLAGHLRYEQYF	TGCAGTGCTAGGCCTGGACTAGCGGGCCACCTACGATACGAGCAGTACTTC
.	.	TRBV12-3/TRBV12-4	TRBJ2-7	CASSLGRDHNEQYF	TGTGCCAGCAGTTTGGGGCGGGACCACAACGAGCAGTACTTC
few	TRBD1	TRBV12-3/TRBV12-4	TRBJ2-3	CASSTGEDTQYF	TGTGCCAGCAGTACAGGGGAAGATACGCAGTATTTT
.	.	TRBV6-5	TRBJ2-7	CASSYSGAGFYEQYF	TGTGCCAGCAGTTACTCCGGTGCAGGGTTCTACGAGCAGTACTTC
.	TRBD1	TRBV28	TRBJ2-7	CASSGTAAHPYEQYF	TGTGCCAGCAGTGGGACAGCAGCCCACCCCTACGAGCAGTACTTC
once	TRBD2	TRBV9	TRBJ2-1	CASSVATGLAFNEQFF	TGTGCCAGCAGCGTAGCTACGGGACTAGCCTTCAATGAGCAGTTCTTC
.	.	TRBV6-5	TRBJ1-2	CAAVGGPSSGYGYTF	TGTGCCGCAGTGGGGGGCCCTTCCTCTGGCTATGGCTACACCTTC
.	TRBD1	TRBV18	TRBJ1-1	CASSPDRGRTSFF	TGTGCCAGCTCACCCGACAGGGGGCGTACGTCTTTCTTT
few	.	TRBV27	TRBJ1-6	CASSLFLPGGWSYNSPLHF	TGTGCCAGCAGTTTATTCCTCCCGGGGGGCTGGTCCTATAATTCACCCCTCCACTTT
few	.	TRBV7-9	TRBJ1-3	CASSRGTLSGNTIYF	TGTGCCAGCAGCCGAGGGACACTCTCTGGAAACACCATATATTTT
.	TRBD2	TRBV5-6	TRBJ2-3	CASSLELAGGPDTQYF	TGTGCCAGCAGCTTGGAGCTAGCGGGAGGGCCAGATACGCAGTATTTT
.	.	TRBV12-2	TRBJ2-7	CATPPGLAYEQYF	TGTGCAACTCCCCCCGGGCTTGCGTACGAGCAGTACTTC
.	.	TRBV7-2	TRBJ1-3	CASSLMGGLNTIYF	TGTGCCAGCAGCTTAATGGGGGGCCTAAACACCATATATTTT
.	.	TRBV4-3	TRBJ2-3	CASSVRASFTDTQYF	TGCGCCAGCAGCGTTCGGGCCTCGTTCACAGATACGCAGTATTTT
.	TRBD1	TRBV5-1	TRBJ1-2	CASRTGTANYGYTF	TGCGCCAGCAGAACCGGGACAGCTAACTATGGCTACACCTTC
.	TRBD2	TRBV5-1	TRBJ2-2	CASSLALAGETGELFF	TGCGCCAGCAGCTTGGCGCTAGCGGGGGAGACCGGGGAGCTGTTTTTT
.	.	TRBV7-2	TRBJ1-2	CASSLVRNYGYTF	TGTGCCAGCAGCTTAGTCCGAAACTATGGCTACACCTTC
few	.	TRBV12-3/TRBV12-4	TRBJ2-1	CASSYRDPSYNEQFF	TGTGCCAGCAGTTATCGGGATCCTTCCTACAATGAGCAGTTCTTC
few	.	TRBV13	TRBJ1-2	CASSLTGKGYTF	TGTGCCAGCAGCTTAACGGGGAAGGGCTACACCTTC
few	.	TRBV24-1	TRBJ2-3	CATRSGGTDTQYF	TGTGCCACCAGGTCGGGGGGCACAGATACGCAGTATTTT
.	TRBD2	TRBV20-1	TRBJ2-7	CSASVTSETYEQYF	TGCAGTGCTAGTGTGACTAGCGAGACCTACGAGCAGTACTTC
few	.	TRBV24-1	TRBJ1-5	CANLGGPFNQPQHF	TGTGCCAACCTGGGGGGGCCTTTCAATCAGCCCCAGCATTTT
.	.	TRBV5-1	TRBJ1-2	CASSSGGRGYTF	TGCGCCAGCAGCTCCGGGGGCAGGGGCTACACCTTC
.	.	TRBV12-3/TRBV12-4	TRBJ1-2	CASRTLQGAFGYTF	TGTGCCAGCAGGACACTACAGGGAGCGTTTGGCTACACCTTC
few	.	TRBV20-1	TRBJ1-6	CSARVGSPLHF	TGCAGTGCTAGAGTAGGGTCACCCCTCCACTTT
few	.	TRBV20-1	TRBJ1-3	CSARTQGYSGNTIYF	TGCAGTGCTAGAACACAGGGCTACTCTGGAAACACCATATATTTT
few	TRBD1	TRBV20-1	TRBJ1-3	CSATGTGAGNTIYF	TGCAGTGCTACCGGGACAGGGGCTGGAAACACCATATATTTT
few	TRBD1	TRBV7-9	TRBJ1-1	CASSFIPTGLMNTEAFF	TGTGCCAGCAGCTTTATACCGACAGGGCTGATGAACACTGAAGCTTTCTTT
.	TRBD2	TRBV20-1	TRBJ2-7	CSARTGTSGRVYEQYF	TGCAGTGCTCGAACCGGGACTAGCGGGAGAGTATACGAGCAGTACTTC
.	.	TRBV6-2/TRBV6-3	TRBJ2-2	CASMRYPATGELFF	TGTGCCAGCATGCGGTATCCCGCCACCGGGGAGCTGTTTTTT
few	.	TRBV15	TRBJ2-7	CATSRDVPYEQYF	TGTGCCACCAGCAGAGATGTCCCCTACGAGCAGTACTTC